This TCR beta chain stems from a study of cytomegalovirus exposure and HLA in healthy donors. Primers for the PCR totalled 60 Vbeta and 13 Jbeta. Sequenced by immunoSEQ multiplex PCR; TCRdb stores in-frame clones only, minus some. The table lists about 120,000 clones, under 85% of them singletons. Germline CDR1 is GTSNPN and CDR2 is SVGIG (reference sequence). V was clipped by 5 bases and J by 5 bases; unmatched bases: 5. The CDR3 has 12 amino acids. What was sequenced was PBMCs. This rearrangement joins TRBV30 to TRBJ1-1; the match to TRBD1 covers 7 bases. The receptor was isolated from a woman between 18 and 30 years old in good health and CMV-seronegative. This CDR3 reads CAWGQVQTEAFF. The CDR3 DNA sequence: TGTGCCTGGGGACAGGTACAGACTGAAGCTTTCTTT.